This TCR beta chain was retrieved from a study of cytomegalovirus exposure and HLA in healthy donors. Study-level findings and limits: A list of about 160 TCR beta chains associated with cytomegalovirus was given.

The PCR was carried out with 60 Vbeta primers and 13 Jbeta primers. Sequencing was performed with immunoSEQ multiplex PCR; in TCRdb, only in-frame clones are kept and a portion is missing. The table includes around 150,000 clones, over 60% detected once. CDR1 is SGHTA and CDR2 is FQGNSA in the germline V gene. The CDR3 extends over 16 amino acids. The trim removed 1 base at V and 10 bases at J, leaving 9 bases unmatched. Despite likely unrecorded immune exposures, the donors were nominally healthy at the time of sampling. The sample holds a few counts of this clone. What it recognizes is unknown. The clonotype originates from a woman aged 25-40 years in good health and CMV-seronegative. This chain joins TRBV7-2 and TRBJ1-6, with TRBD1 identical over 8 bases. The sequencing sample was made of PBMCs. This CDR3 is CASSLELGQGGSPLHF. CDR3 in DNA: TGTGCCAGCAGCTTAGAGTTAGGACAGGGTGGATCACCCCTCCACTTT.